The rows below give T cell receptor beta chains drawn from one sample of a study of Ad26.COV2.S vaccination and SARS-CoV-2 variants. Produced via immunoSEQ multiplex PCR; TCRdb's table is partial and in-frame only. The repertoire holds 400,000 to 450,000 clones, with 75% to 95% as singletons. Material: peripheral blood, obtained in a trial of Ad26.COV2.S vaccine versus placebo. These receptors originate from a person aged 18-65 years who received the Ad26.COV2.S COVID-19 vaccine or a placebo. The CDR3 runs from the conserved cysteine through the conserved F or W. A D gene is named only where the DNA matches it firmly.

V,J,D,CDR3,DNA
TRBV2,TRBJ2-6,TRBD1,CASRGDGTGGFTVSGANVLTF,TGTGCCAGCAGGGGAGACGGGACAGGGGGTTTTACAGTCTCTGGGGCCAACGTCCTGACTTTC
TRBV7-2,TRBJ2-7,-,CASSLGSRGLIYEQYF,TGTGCCAGCAGCTTAGGTTCGAGGGGTCTTATCTACGAGCAGTACTTC
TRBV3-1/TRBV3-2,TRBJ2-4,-,CASEGQGIQYF,TGTGCCAGCGAGGGGCAAGGCATTCAGTACTTC
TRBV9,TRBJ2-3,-,CASSVAGSTDTQYF,TGTGCCAGCAGCGTAGCCGGGAGTACAGATACGCAGTATTTT
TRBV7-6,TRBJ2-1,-,CASSATGFEQFF,TGTGCCAGCAGCGCCACAGGGTTTGAGCAGTTCTTC
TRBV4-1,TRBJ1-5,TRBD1,CASSPTLPGQTVSNQPQHF,TGCGCCAGCAGCCCGACTCTACCGGGACAGACAGTTAGCAATCAGCCCCAGCATTTT
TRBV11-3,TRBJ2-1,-,CASSSDISSYNEQFF,TGTGCCAGCAGCTCAGACATCAGCTCCTACAATGAGCAGTTCTTC
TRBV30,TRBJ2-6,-,CAWREGSGANVLTF,TGTGCCTGGAGGGAGGGCTCTGGGGCCAACGTCCTGACTTTC
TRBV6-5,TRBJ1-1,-,CASSYSGETQAFF,TGTGCCAGCAGTTACTCTGGTGAGACCCAAGCTTTCTTT
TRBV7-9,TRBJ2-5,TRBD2,CASSPRTSGAQETQYF,TGTGCCAGCAGCCCGCGGACTAGCGGGGCACAAGAGACCCAGTACTTC